Listed below are T cell receptor beta chains from one sample, sequenced in a study of T cells in Graves' hyperthyroidism and ophthalmopathy. MiXCR, applied by TCRdb to the multiplex PCR reads, yields one record per CDR3 protein. The sample holds approximately 410,000 distinct CDR3 sequences; approximately 14% are singletons and the top ten take 5.3%. Sequencing input: blood. Receptor source: a woman younger than 35 with Graves' hyperthyroidism. Each CDR3 is given with its conserved first and last residue. Each record gives: clone size, D gene, J gene, V gene, CDR3 protein, CDR3 DNA. A D gene is named only where the DNA matches it firmly. Only some rows state a clone size, as once, few, many or a class for expanded clones.

>many|TRBD1|TRBJ1-5|TRBV5-1
CASSWTGVDNQPQHF
TGCGCCAGCAGCTGGACAGGGGTGGACAATCAGCCCCAGCATTTT
>many|NA|TRBJ2-3|TRBV7-3
CASSLSAQLGDTQYF
TGTGCCAGCAGCTTGAGCGCGCAATTGGGCGATACGCAGTATTTT
>many|TRBD2|TRBJ2-3|TRBV7-2
CASSSTSGGTTDTQYF
TGTGCCAGCAGCTCAACTAGCGGGGGTACCACAGATACGCAGTATTTT
>many|TRBD1|TRBJ2-3|TRBV12-3/TRBV12-4
CASSYGTGSNTQYF
TGTGCCAGCAGTTACGGGACAGGGTCAAATACGCAGTATTTT
>NA|NA|TRBJ2-1|TRBV4-1
CASSQEGAWEQFF
TGCGCCAGCAGCCAAGAGGGCGCATGGGAGCAGTTCTTC
>many|NA|TRBJ2-6|TRBV2
CASSVAISGANVLTF
TGTGCCAGCAGTGTGGCGATCTCTGGGGCCAACGTCCTGACTTTC
>NA|TRBD2|TRBJ2-7|TRBV20-1
CSAILAAGYEQYF
TGCAGTGCGATACTAGCGGCGGGCTACGAGCAGTACTTC
>many|NA|TRBJ2-7|TRBV28
CASTSPSYEQYF
TGTGCCAGCACCTCTCCCTCCTACGAGCAGTACTTC
>many|TRBD1|TRBJ1-2|TRBV7-2
CASSFEGQGSYGYTF
TGTGCCAGCAGCTTCGAGGGACAGGGCAGCTATGGCTACACCTTC
>NA|NA|TRBJ1-5|TRBV6-1
CASSLSENSNQPQHF
TGTGCCAGCAGTCTCAGTGAAAATAGCAATCAGCCCCAGCATTTT
>many|TRBD2|TRBJ2-1|TRBV14
CASRYSGGNEQFF
TGTGCCAGCAGATACTCGGGGGGGAATGAGCAGTTCTTC
>few|NA|TRBJ1-3|TRBV4-1
CASSRLVPSSGNTIYF
TGCGCCAGCAGCCGCCTCGTCCCGAGCTCTGGAAACACCATATATTTT
>many|TRBD2|TRBJ2-7|TRBV6-2/TRBV6-3
CASKREGLYEQYF
TGTGCCAGCAAGCGGGAGGGCCTCTACGAGCAGTACTTC
>NA|NA|TRBJ1-6|TRBV20-1
CSARWGGGNSPLHF
TGCAGTGCCAGGTGGGGAGGCGGAAATTCACCCCTCCACTTT
>many|NA|TRBJ1-2|TRBV7-9
CASSRGYGYTF
TGTGCCAGCAGCAGGGGATATGGCTACACCTTC
>few|TRBD2|TRBJ2-1|TRBV7-3
CASSNGLADEQFF
TGTGCCAGCAGCAACGGACTAGCGGATGAGCAGTTCTTC
>few|NA|TRBJ1-4|TRBV20-1
CSAEGKINEKLFF
TGCAGTGCCGAGGGGAAGATAAATGAAAAACTGTTTTTT
>many|NA|TRBJ1-2|TRBV9
CASSVGLPAGYGYTF
TGTGCCAGCAGCGTAGGCCTTCCCGCAGGATATGGCTACACCTTC
>NA|TRBD2|TRBJ2-2|TRBV12-3/TRBV12-4
CASSRTSGDTGELFF
TGTGCCAGCAGCAGGACTAGCGGGGACACCGGGGAGCTGTTTTTT
>many|TRBD1|TRBJ2-5|TRBV7-9
CASSLAPTGGETQYF
TGTGCCAGCAGCTTAGCCCCGACAGGGGGTGAGACCCAGTACTTC
>many|TRBD2|TRBJ2-2|TRBV19
CASIAKRASGSGAGELFF
TGTGCCAGTATCGCAAAAAGGGCTAGCGGGAGCGGAGCCGGGGAGCTGTTTTTT
>NA|NA|TRBJ1-6|TRBV6-6
CASTTHKDSNYSPLHF
TGTGCCAGCACTACCCACAAGGACAGTAACTATTCACCCCTCCACTTT
>few|NA|TRBJ1-1|TRBV5-6
CASSLAQAHMNTEAFF
TGTGCCAGCAGCTTGGCACAGGCCCATATGAACACTGAAGCTTTCTTT
>many|NA|TRBJ2-4|TRBV3-1
CASSLDYPKNIQYF
TGTGCCAGCAGCCTCGACTACCCCAAAAACATTCAGTACTTC
>many|NA|TRBJ2-1|TRBV10-1
CASSEQGRSDEQFF
TGCGCCAGCAGTGAGCAGGGGAGATCGGATGAGCAGTTCTTC
>few|NA|TRBJ1-1|TRBV5-1
CASSLERTPNTEAFF
TGCGCCAGCAGCTTGGAGCGGACACCTAACACTGAAGCTTTCTTT